These 26 T cell receptor beta chains share one sample of origin, sequenced in a study of cytomegalovirus exposure and HLA in healthy donors. 60 Vbeta and 13 Jbeta primers were used in PCR. This table comes from immunoSEQ multiplex PCR, and its TCRdb copy is limited to in-frame clones, with some not included. Here the sample spans 84,000 or so clones, about 78% being singletons. The source material was PBMCs. Receptors were obtained from a man in his fifties in good health and CMV-seronegative.

CDR3 sequence: CASSLSLAVEQYF. CDR3 DNA sequence: TGCGCCAGCAGCTTAAGCCTAGCGGTCGAGCAGTACTTC. The rearrangement joins TRBV5-1 to TRBJ2-7; 7 positions agree with TRBD2. There are 13 residues in the CDR3. V shed 2 bases, J shed 6 bases, and the junction held 5 bases outside the gene matches. The V gene's germline CDR1 is SGHRS and CDR2 YFSETQ.

The chain is built from TRBV5-8 and TRBJ1-2; 10 bases agree with TRBD1. CDR3 size: 14 residues. Germline CDR1 SGHTS, CDR2 YDEGEE. V was pared by 4 bases and J by 4 bases, with 4 bases of the junction left unmatched. CDR3 DNA: TGTGCCAGCAGCACGAGGACAGGGGGCTATGGCTACACCTTC. This gives the protein CASSTRTGGYGYTF.

The rearrangement joins TRBV30 to TRBJ2-2, with D possibly TRBD1 on 6 matching bases. The CDR3 spans 12 residues. V lost 4 bases to trimming and J lost 4 bases, with 7 bases between them. Germline CDR1 is GTSNPN and CDR2 is SVGIG (reference sequence). The CDR3 DNA reads TGTGCCTGGAACAGGGTCACCGGGGAGCTGTTTTTT. It is translated as CAWNRVTGELFF.

The CDR3 spells CASSSVREARGGELFF. CDR3 DNA sequence: TGTGCCAGCAGCTCTGTCCGGGAGGCCCGGGGCGGGGAGCTGTTTTTT. The chain links TRBV7-3 to TRBJ2-2; 7 positions agree with TRBD2. CDR3 length: 16 amino acids. Germline V gene lookup returns CDR1 SGHTA and CDR2 FQGTGA. Germline trimming cut 4 bases from V and 7 bases from J; bases unmatched to any gene: 12.

The rearrangement links TRBV11-2 to TRBJ1-2; a possible D gene is TRBD1 (5 bases). In germline, CDR1 is SGHAT, CDR2 FQNNGV. Trimming took 5 bases from V and 7 from J, leaving 17 bases between them. This CDR3 region has 14 residues. The CDR3 sequence: CASSPSTATGGYTF. Written as DNA, the CDR3 is TGTGCCAGCAGCCCGTCGACAGCGACTGGTGGCTACACCTTC.

The chain is built from TRBV7-3 and TRBJ1-1; the D gene is possibly TRBD1 (6 bases). V lost 0 bases and J lost 5, with 13 bases in between. This CDR3 spans 15 amino acids. Germline-derived CDR1 and CDR2 are SGHTA and FQGTGA. The CDR3, as DNA: TGTGCCAGCAGCTTAACAGGGGGGGCTGGAACTGAAGCTTTCTTT. Translation: CASSLTGGAGTEAFF.

The V and J genes are TRBV27 and TRBJ2-3; tentatively, D is TRBD2 (5 bases). Germline assignment: CDR1 MNHEY and CDR2 SMNVEV (reference sequence). Trimming pared 6 bases from V and 1 base from J, leaving 11 bases between. The CDR3 extends over 14 amino acids. Written as DNA, the CDR3 is TGTGCCAGCAGCATAGAGAGGGGCACAGATACGCAGTATTTT. Its protein is CASSIERGTDTQYF.

This sequence joins TRBV6-5 and TRBJ2-5; TRBD1 is a possible D gene (6 bases). There are 11 residues in the CDR3. From germline, CDR1 is MNHEY and CDR2 SVGAGI. The V end was cut by 8 bases, the J end by 3 bases, with 7 bases between. The CDR3, as DNA: TGTGCCAGCGGACAGAAAGAGACCCAGTACTTC. Translation gives CASGQKETQYF.

The chain couples TRBV4-1 to TRBJ2-7, with TRBD2 matching over 7 bases. Germline assignment: CDR1 MGHRA and CDR2 YSYEKL. The CDR3 contains 15 residues. V lost 1 base to trimming and J lost 2 bases; unmatched junction nucleotides: 5. The CDR3, as DNA: TGCGCCAGCAGCCAAGTCGAAGGACTAGCCTACGAGCAGTACTTC. This gives the protein CASSQVEGLAYEQYF.

The CDR3 protein is CASRLRGGQDNYGYTF. CDR3 coding DNA: TGTGCCAGCAGATTAAGGGGGGGTCAGGATAACTATGGCTACACCTTC. The rearrangement links TRBV27 to TRBJ1-2, with D possibly being TRBD1 (6 bases). Germline V gene lookup returns CDR1 MNHEY and CDR2 SMNVEV (reference sequence). Trimming removed 6 bases at V and 1 base at J, with 18 bases between. This CDR3 has 16 amino acids.

This chain uses TRBV18 with TRBJ1-1; D is unclear. This CDR3 has 15 residues. Between the trimmed V and J ends, which lost 3 bases and 5 bases, there was a span of 16 bases. CDR1 is KGHSH and CDR2 is LQKENI in the germline V gene. The CDR3 is CASSPPGDWKTEAFF. CDR3 coding DNA: TGTGCCAGCTCACCCCCCGGGGATTGGAAAACTGAAGCTTTCTTT. The entire variable domain, with the rest obtained from reference TRBV18 and TRBJ1-1, is as follows: NAGVMQNPRHLVRRRGQEARLRCSPMKGHSHVYWYRQLPEEGLKFMVYLQKENIIDESGMPKERFSAEFPKEGPSILRIQQVVRGDSAAYFCASSPPGDWKTEAFFGQGTRLTVV.

The chain employs TRBV5-1 and TRBJ2-1; 9 bases map to TRBD1. This CDR3 is 16 amino acids long. The junction had 7 bases not matched to a gene; V was cut back by 2 bases and J by 4 bases. Germline V lookup: CDR1 SGHRS, CDR2 YFSETQ. In DNA form, the CDR3 reads TGCGCCAGCAGCTTTGTTGGGACAGGGACGTACAATGAGCAGTTCTTC. Residues: CASSFVGTGTYNEQFF.

The chain recombines TRBV27 with TRBJ2-7; TRBD1 matches 7 bases. The germline V gene has CDR1 MNHEY and CDR2 SMNVEV (reference sequence). CDR3 length: 15 residues. With 8 bases clipped from V and 3 bases from J, the junction kept 13 bases outside the gene matches. This CDR3 is CASRYDRDSYYEQYF. Written as DNA, the CDR3 is TGTGCCAGCCGCTACGACCGGGACAGTTACTACGAGCAGTACTTC.

The chain recombines TRBV28 with TRBJ1-5; the match to TRBD1 covers 11 bases. The CDR3 has 20 residues. Germline loops: CDR1 MDHEN, CDR2 SYDVKM. J was trimmed by 0 bases and V by 5 bases; bases with no gene match: 15. The CDR3 DNA sequence: TGTGCCAGCAGTCCAAAAAGCGGGACAGGGGGAAGGGGTAGCAATCAGCCCCAGCATTTT. Encoded protein: CASSPKSGTGGRGSNQPQHF.

This chain connects TRBV6-5 to TRBJ2-7; 8 positions match TRBD1. The trim removed 6 bases at V and 6 bases at J, leaving 1 base unmatched. The CDR3 is 11 residues long. The germline V gene has CDR1 MNHEY and CDR2 SVGAGI. CDR3: CASRQGAEQYF. The DNA for the CDR3 is TGTGCCAGCAGGCAGGGGGCCGAGCAGTACTTC.

The chain is built from TRBV18 and TRBJ1-5; a possible D gene is TRBD1 (5 bases). Looked up from germline, CDR1 is KGHSH and CDR2 is LQKENI. Between the trimmed V and J ends, which lost 8 bases and 6 bases, there was a span of 17 bases. The CDR3 spans 14 residues. The CDR3 spells CASHDSGATQPQHF. CDR3 DNA sequence: TGTGCCAGCCATGACAGCGGGGCGACTCAGCCCCAGCATTTT.

A few counts support this clone. This rearrangement joins TRBV19 to TRBJ2-1; maybe TRBD2 (7 bases). Germline CDR1 and CDR2: LNHDA and SQIVND (reference sequence). This CDR3 region has 17 residues. V was clipped by 4 bases and J by 4 bases, with 20 bases between them. Here the CDR3 reads CASSKGRAGAKYNEQFF. In DNA, the CDR3 is TGTGCCAGTAGTAAGGGGCGTGCGGGGGCCAAATACAATGAGCAGTTCTTC.

This chain joins TRBV19 and TRBJ2-5; 11 nucleotides agree with TRBD2. Germline V gene data show CDR1 as LNHDA and CDR2 as SQIVND (reference sequence). V shed 11 bases, J shed 4 bases, and the junction held 9 bases outside the gene matches. CDR3 length: 14 residues. In DNA form, the CDR3 reads TGTGCCGTGTCGACTAGCGGGGCCTCAGAGACCCAGTACTTC. Its translation is CAVSTSGASETQYF. The complete variable domain, with remaining parts taken from reference TRBV19 and TRBJ2-5, reads DGGITQSPKYLFRKEGQNVTLSCEQNLNHDAMYWYRQDPGQGLRLIYYSQIVNDFQKGDIAEGYSVSREKKESFPLTVTSAQKNPTAFYLCAVSTSGASETQYFGPGTRLLVL.

This clone has a handful of counts. The rearrangement joins TRBV12-5 to TRBJ1-1, with no clear D. The V and J ends lost 5 bases and 6 bases respectively, with 16 bases between them. The CDR3 runs to 14 residues. The germline gives CDR1 LGHNT, CDR2 FRNRAP. The DNA of the CDR3 is TGTGCTAGTGGTCCGAATGTCCCGAGCTCTGAAGCTTTCTTT. It specifies CASGPNVPSSEAFF.

The CDR3 bases are TGTGCCAGCAGTGAATTTGGGAGAAGGTCACCCCTCCACTTT. Translated: CASSEFGRRSPLHF. V and J are TRBV6-4 and TRBJ1-6; D not resolved. V was trimmed by 3 bases and J by 10 bases, leaving 13 bases between them. The germline CDR1 and CDR2 sequences are MRHNA and SNTAGT. The CDR3 length is 14 residues.

The genes are TRBV6-1 and TRBJ2-5; D may be TRBD1 (6 bases). V was clipped by 2 bases and J by 7 bases, with 11 bases between them. The CDR3 runs 13 residues. Looked up from germline, CDR1 is MNHNS and CDR2 is SASEGT. CDR3 in amino acids: CASSERGFGTQYF. CDR3 DNA: TGTGCCAGCAGTGAAAGGGGGTTTGGGACCCAGTACTTC.

This clone was picked up one time. The genes are TRBV28 and TRBJ1-2, with D tentatively TRBD1 (5 bases). The CDR3 loop spans 13 amino acids. The germline CDR1 and CDR2 sequences are MDHEN and SYDVKM. V was shortened by 2 bases and J by 6 bases, with 10 bases between the two germline ends. This CDR3 reads CASSLGGEDGYTF. CDR3 nucleotides: TGTGCCAGCAGTTTAGGGGGGGAGGATGGCTACACCTTC.

The V call is TRBV9, the J call TRBJ1-2; 7 positions match TRBD1. In germline, CDR1 is SGDLS, CDR2 YYNGEE. CDR3 length equals 13 residues. V lost 3 bases to trimming and J lost 8 bases; unmatched junction nucleotides: 7. The CDR3 DNA reads as TGTGCCAGCAGCGCGGAGGGGGCAAAGGGCTACACCTTC. The encoded protein is CASSAEGAKGYTF.

This chain connects TRBV4-1 to TRBJ2-7; TRBD1 might be the D (6 bases). CDR1 and CDR2 from the germline V gene are MGHRA and YSYEKL. The CDR3 runs 15 residues. With 0 bases removed from V and 9 bases from J, the gap between germline ends came to 18 bases. CDR3 in DNA: TGCGCCAGCAGCCAAGAGATGAACAGGGCTGCAGGGCAGTACTTC. Protein sequence: CASSQEMNRAAGQYF.

This sequence joins TRBV11-3 and TRBJ2-3; no clear D gene. The germline CDR1 and CDR2 sequences are SGHNT and YENEEA. V was cut by 5 bases and J by 3 bases, with 6 bases left in between. This CDR3 spans 12 amino acids. The CDR3 reads CASSRGTDTQYF. The CDR3 bases are TGTGCCAGCAGCCGAGGAACAGATACGCAGTATTTT.

The chain combines TRBV5-4 with TRBJ2-1, with 16 bases identical to TRBD2. Germline V gene data show CDR1 as SGHNT and CDR2 as YYREEE (reference sequence). J was trimmed by 7 bases and V by 5 bases; bases with no gene match: 12. The CDR3 contains 18 residues. CDR3 nucleotide sequence: TGTGCCAGCAGTTCTGGGACTAGCGGGGGGGCGATCGGGAATGAGCAGTTCTTC. This codes for CASSSGTSGGAIGNEQFF.